Sequencing of this TCR beta chain was carried out in a study of CD4+ T cells in melanoma. Regarding the study as a whole: In melanoma, neoantigen-specific CD4+ T cells reportedly differed in differentiation state. A reported correlation linked neoantigen-specific CD4+ T cells to CD8+, macrophage and B cell function.

CDR1 is MDHEN, CDR2 SYDVKM, per germline. Trimming removed 6 bases from V and 0 bases from J, with 17 bases in between. This CDR3 spans 16 amino acids. In regard to this clone: Its target is not known.

TCRdb keeps only in-frame clones here, not all; method: immunoSEQ multiplex PCR. The sample holds 55,000 or so clones, 60% to 80% seen once. This clonotype originated in a human donor with melanoma. The sequenced material came from tumor tissue. The chain combines TRBV28 with TRBJ1-2, with a possible D match to TRBD1 (5 bases). Here the CDR3 DNA reads TGTGCCAGCAGGGACGGATTGGGGGTAGCTAACTATGGCTACACCTTC. Residues: CASRDGLGVANYGYTF.